These 28 T cell receptor beta chains came from one sample sequenced in a study of cytomegalovirus exposure and HLA in healthy donors. Method: immunoSEQ multiplex PCR; TCRdb's copy keeps in-frame clones and lacks some. This sample carries more than 110,000 clones, just under 85% of them seen once, and the ten largest clones take approximately 1.5%. The sample was PBMCs. Receptor source: a woman aged 30 to 39 in good health and CMV-seronegative.

The gene calls are TRBV7-9 and TRBJ2-1; 10 nucleotides line up with TRBD2. Germline loops: CDR1 SEHNR, CDR2 FQNEAQ (reference sequence). V shed 0 bases and J 7 bases; nucleotides not matched to a gene: 3. This CDR3 spans 15 amino acids. CDR3 nucleotides: TGTGCCAGCAGCTTAGCTAGCGGGGGGAAGAATGAGCAGTTCTTC. Translation: CASSLASGGKNEQFF. Looking up the rest from reference TRBV7-9 and TRBJ2-1 gives the full variable domain: DTGVSQNPRHKITKRGQNVTFRCDPISEHNRLYWYRQTLGQGPEFLTYFQNEAQLEKSRLLSDRFSAERPKGSFSTLEIQRTEQGDSAMYLCASSLASGGKNEQFFGPGTRLTVL.

The CDR3: CASSRTGASYNSPLHF. The CDR3 DNA follows: TGTGCCAGCAGTCGGACAGGGGCCTCCTATAATTCACCCCTCCACTTT. The V gene is TRBV9, the J gene TRBJ1-6; 9 positions agree with TRBD1. This CDR3 is built from 16 residues. V lost 5 bases and J lost 0; bases outside the gene matches: 3. Germline lookup yields CDR1 SGDLS and CDR2 YYNGEE.

V usage is TRBV4-1 and J usage is TRBJ2-5; 8 bases match TRBD1. The trim removed 0 bases at V and 5 bases at J, leaving 8 bases unmatched. Per the germline V gene, CDR1 is MGHRA and CDR2 is YSYEKL. CDR3 length: 16 residues. CDR3 sequence reads: CASSQDWTGTLETQYF. The CDR3 DNA reads as TGCGCCAGCAGCCAAGATTGGACAGGGACCCTGGAGACCCAGTACTTC.

The chain links TRBV18 to TRBJ1-5; D gene unclear. This CDR3 has 15 amino acids. With 6 bases removed from V and 5 bases from J, the gap between germline ends came to 17 bases. Per germline, CDR1 KGHSH and CDR2 LQKENI. DNA of the CDR3: TGTGCCAGCTCGCCGTTTGGAGGGCAGGATCAGCCCCAGCATTTT. Protein: CASSPFGGQDQPQHF.

This chain links TRBV2 with TRBJ1-5; TRBD1 is a possible D gene (5 bases). The germline V gene encodes CDR1 SNHLY and CDR2 FYNNEI. V gave up 5 bases and J gave up 6 bases, with 17 bases separating them. This CDR3 has 15 residues. The CDR3: CASSMMRGIFQPQHF. The CDR3 nucleotides read TGTGCCAGCAGTATGATGCGGGGGATTTTTCAGCCCCAGCATTTT.

The rearrangement joins TRBV4-3 to TRBJ2-7; D possibly corresponds to TRBD1 (6 bases). V lost 0 bases, J lost 0 bases, and 12 bases lay in between. The CDR3 length is 16 residues. The V gene's germline CDR1 is LGHNA and CDR2 YSLEER. For the CDR3, the DNA is TGCGCCAGCAGCCAAGAAGGAACAGGGAGCTCCTACGAGCAGTACTTC. As protein: CASSQEGTGSSYEQYF.

This clone occurred once. This sequence joins TRBV7-9 and TRBJ2-7, with TRBD2 matching over 7 bases. The CDR3 extends over 16 amino acids. CDR1 is SEHNR and CDR2 is FQNEAQ in the germline V gene (reference sequence). V lost 1 base, J lost 0 bases, and 6 bases stayed unmatched. CDR3 loop: CASSLGLGGSSYEQYF. CDR3 coding DNA: TGTGCCAGCAGCTTAGGGCTGGGGGGGAGCTCCTACGAGCAGTACTTC.

This rearrangement joins TRBV28 to TRBJ2-1; TRBD2 matches at 7 bases. The CDR3 is 14 amino acids. Germline CDR1 reads MDHEN; CDR2 reads SYDVKM. Trimming took 7 bases from V and 0 from J; bases not matched to a gene: 3. CDR3 in amino acids: CASKRGVSYNEQFF. Here the CDR3 DNA reads TGTGCCAGCAAGCGGGGTGTCTCCTACAATGAGCAGTTCTTC.

The J gene is TRBJ1-2, the V gene TRBV4-1; D remains unclear. Trimming cost V 0 bases and J 5 bases, with 10 bases left between them. Germline CDR1 reads MGHRA; CDR2 reads YSYEKL. The CDR3 has 14 residues. This chain's CDR3 is CASSQDSGEYGYTF. The CDR3, as DNA: TGCGCCAGCAGCCAAGATTCCGGGGAGTATGGCTACACCTTC.

The rearrangement joins TRBV2 to TRBJ2-1; D not certain. CDR3 length: 14 residues. Germline lookup yields CDR1 SNHLY and CDR2 FYNNEI. V lost 7 bases and J lost 6, with 16 bases in between. The CDR3 bases are TGTGCCAGCAACCCCGGAGTAGCTCTCAATGAGCAGTTCTTC. It codes for CASNPGVALNEQFF.

CDR3 nucleotide sequence: TGCGCCAGCAGCTTGGTCTTCCAGGGGGCAACTAATGAAAAACTGTTTTTT. Amino acid sequence: CASSLVFQGATNEKLFF. The chain has TRBV5-1 and TRBJ1-4; 7 bases line up with TRBD1. Germline CDR1 reads SGHRS; CDR2 reads YFSETQ. Losses at the gene ends were 0 bases for V and 0 bases for J; bases not matched to a gene: 5. This CDR3 contains 17 residues.

The V and J genes are TRBV5-1 and TRBJ2-5; TRBD1 agrees at 7 bases. Germline V gene lookup returns CDR1 SGHRS and CDR2 YFSETQ. J gave up 2 bases and V 4 bases, and 5 bases lay outside the gene matches. The CDR3 covers 14 residues. The CDR3 loop reads CASSTGTAQETQYF. In DNA, the CDR3 is TGCGCCAGCAGCACGGGGACAGCGCAAGAGACCCAGTACTTC.

This rearrangement joins TRBV15 to TRBJ1-2; D is perhaps TRBD1 (5 bases). Germline V lookup: CDR1 LNHNV, CDR2 YYDKDF (reference sequence). This CDR3 region has 15 residues. V was pared by 0 bases and J by 4 bases, with 12 bases between. CDR3 nucleotides: TGTGCCACCAGCAGAGACGCAGGGTACCGCTATGGCTACACCTTC. The encoded protein is CATSRDAGYRYGYTF.

The chain links TRBV7-9 to TRBJ2-3; D ambiguous. Trimming left V 1 base short and J 0 bases short, with 11 bases between. The CDR3 covers 16 residues. CDR1 and CDR2 (germline): SEHNR, FQNEAQ (reference sequence). The CDR3 here is CASSLVRVTSTDTQYF. In DNA form, the CDR3 reads TGTGCCAGCAGCTTAGTACGTGTTACTAGCACAGATACGCAGTATTTT.

J is TRBJ2-3 and V is TRBV10-3; D is perhaps TRBD2 (7 bases). Germline CDR1 ENHRY, CDR2 SYGVKD. Trimming pared 4 bases from V and 0 bases from J, leaving 11 bases between. The CDR3 sequence is 15 residues long. The CDR3 is CAISGRGASTDTQYF. The CDR3 DNA follows: TGTGCCATCAGTGGCCGGGGGGCTAGCACAGATACGCAGTATTTT.

The DNA for the CDR3 is TGTGCCAGCAGTGATATCGCGGGGGAGACCCAGTACTTC. Amino acid sequence: CASSDIAGETQYF. The V and J genes are TRBV2 and TRBJ2-5; tentative D call: TRBD2 (6 bases). CDR1 SNHLY and CDR2 FYNNEI come from the germline V gene. V was pared by 3 bases and J by 5 bases, with 10 bases between. The CDR3 extends over 13 amino acids.

The V and J genes are TRBV6-1 and TRBJ1-5, with a weak D call TRBD1 (5 bases). The CDR3 has 15 residues. Germline CDR1 MNHNS, CDR2 SASEGT. The V end was cut by 6 bases, the J end by 0 bases, with 12 bases between. The DNA for the CDR3 is TGTGCCAGCAGGGGGGACTTTAATAGCAATCAGCCCCAGCATTTT. Residues: CASRGDFNSNQPQHF.

The V and J genes are TRBV5-1 and TRBJ2-3, with TRBD2 matching 11 bases. The CDR3 consists of 18 residues. The V gene end was trimmed by 2 bases and the J gene end by 4 bases; junction bases not matched to a gene: 12. The V gene's germline CDR1 is SGHRS and CDR2 YFSETQ. The CDR3 DNA sequence: TGCGCCAGCAGCTTTGCGGTAGCGGGGGGGCATGGGGCAGATACGCAGTATTTT. Its translation: CASSFAVAGGHGADTQYF. The full variable domain, in which reference TRBV5-1 and TRBJ2-3 provide the parts outside the CDR3, is KAGVTQTPRYLIKTRGQQVTLSCSPISGHRSVSWYQQTPGQGLQFLFEYFSETQRNKGNFPGRFSGRQFSNSRSEMNVSTLELGDSALYLCASSFAVAGGHGADTQYFGPGTRLTVL.

The chain joins TRBV7-2 to TRBJ2-4; possibly TRBD2 for D (7 bases). The CDR3 is 13 residues long. Germline lookup yields CDR1 SGHTA and CDR2 FQGNSA. V lost 1 base, J lost 8 bases, and 9 bases lay in between. DNA of the CDR3: TGTGCCAGCAGCTTAGGGGAGGGGGACATTCAGTACTTC. It encodes CASSLGEGDIQYF. The entire variable domain, with the rest obtained from reference TRBV7-2 and TRBJ2-4, is as follows: GAGVSQSPSNKVTEKGKDVELRCDPISGHTALYWYRQSLGQGLEFLIYFQGNSAPDKSGLPSDRFSAERTGGSVSTLTIQRTQQEDSAVYLCASSLGEGDIQYFGAGTRLSVL.

The chain has TRBV4-2 and TRBJ2-6; the D is unclear. Trimming left V 1 base short and J 0 bases short, with 10 bases between. Germline V gene lookup returns CDR1 LGHNA and CDR2 YNFKEQ. The CDR3 loop spans 17 amino acids. CDR3 sequence reads: CASSQGGAGSGANVLTF. CDR3 bases: TGTGCCAGCAGCCAAGGTGGTGCCGGCTCTGGGGCCAACGTCCTGACTTTC.

The V and J genes are TRBV5-1 and TRBJ2-1; the match to TRBD2 covers 13 bases. Trimming cost V 0 bases and J 1 base; bases outside gene matches: 4. This CDR3 is 18 amino acids long. The germline V gene has CDR1 SGHRS and CDR2 YFSETQ. The CDR3 DNA sequence: TGCGCCAGCAGCTTGGTACTAGCGGGGGGGAGTTCCTACAATGAGCAGTTCTTC. It translates to CASSLVLAGGSSYNEQFF.

This clone was observed a single time. The CDR3 coding sequence is TGTGCCATCAGTCAAGGGGCCAGGGGTTCTAATGAAAAACTGTTTTTT. Protein sequence: CAISQGARGSNEKLFF. The chain links TRBV10-3 to TRBJ1-4, with D perhaps matching TRBD1 (6 bases). From germline, CDR1 is ENHRY and CDR2 SYGVKD. This CDR3 comprises 16 residues. Between the trimmed V and J ends, which lost 5 bases and 3 bases, there was a span of 16 bases.

The chain recombines TRBV19 with TRBJ1-2; 8 nucleotides align to TRBD1. Germline V CDR1 and CDR2: LNHDA, SQIVND (reference sequence). Trimming cost V 1 base and J 8 bases; bases outside gene matches: 3. The length of the CDR3 is 13 residues. CDR3 residues: CASSIGQGTGYTF. For the CDR3, the DNA is TGTGCCAGTAGTATAGGACAGGGGACGGGCTACACCTTC.

V and J are TRBV28 and TRBJ2-3; 12 bases are shared with TRBD2. This CDR3 has 18 amino acids. V trimming: 7 bases; J trimming: 0 bases; junction bases outside the gene matches: 11. The germline V gene encodes CDR1 MDHEN and CDR2 SYDVKM. CDR3 DNA: TGTGCCAGCAACGGGGAACTAGCGGGGGGCAGAAGCACAGATACGCAGTATTTT. Translating it yields CASNGELAGGRSTDTQYF.

The rearrangement uses TRBV11-1 and TRBJ1-2; TRBD1 is a possible D gene (6 bases). From germline, CDR1 is SGHAT and CDR2 FQDESV (reference sequence). The CDR3 spans 13 residues. Between the trimmed V and J ends, which lost 4 bases and 0 bases, there was a span of 6 bases. CDR3 in amino acids: CASSWTANYGYTF. Here the CDR3 DNA reads TGTGCCAGCAGCTGGACAGCTAACTATGGCTACACCTTC.

This clone has just a few counts. The V gene is TRBV27, the J gene TRBJ2-7; D gene unclear. V gave up 5 bases and J gave up 3 bases, with 11 bases separating them. The CDR3 consists of 13 residues. Germline CDR1 MNHEY, CDR2 SMNVEV (reference sequence). Written as DNA, the CDR3 is TGTGCCAGCAGTCCAGGTTCCTACTACGAGCAGTACTTC. It codes for CASSPGSYYEQYF.

The chain employs TRBV6-4 and TRBJ1-1; D gene unclear. With 4 bases removed from V and 1 base from J, the gap between germline ends came to 7 bases. CDR1 is MRHNA, CDR2 SNTAGT, per germline. This CDR3 spans 13 amino acids. CDR3 sequence (DNA): TGTGCCAGCAGTGTACAGCCGAACACTGAAGCTTTCTTT. It specifies CASSVQPNTEAFF.

The chain is built from TRBV16 and TRBJ1-2, with TRBD1 matching over 7 bases. The germline V gene has CDR1 KGHSY and CDR2 FQNENV. Trimming at V came to 2 bases and at J to 5 bases, leaving 2 bases not matched to a gene. The CDR3 loop spans 13 amino acids. CDR3 amino acids: CASSQVTGYGYTF. In nucleotides, the CDR3 is TGTGCCAGCAGCCAAGTGACAGGGTATGGCTACACCTTC.